This TCR beta chain originates from a study of control samples from healthy donors and cancer patients. The V end lost 4 bases, the J end lost 5 bases, and 9 bases lay between the germline ends. Germline CDR1 and CDR2: SNHLY and FYNNEI. The CDR3 covers 14 residues. The table came from immunoSEQ multiplex PCR; TCRdb's copy has only in-frame clones and leaves some out. The sample shows some 150,000 clones, 93% of them seen only once. The specimen was blood. This clonotype originated in a middle-aged man in good health. The chain uses TRBV2 and TRBJ1-6; D is unclear. CDR3 bases: TGTGCCAGCAGTGGGGAAATTGATAATTCACCCCTCCACTTT. This sequence encodes CASSGEIDNSPLHF. The full variable domain, its missing parts supplied by reference TRBV2 and TRBJ1-6, is EPEVTQTPSHQVTQMGQEVILRCVPISNHLYFYWYRQILGQKVEFLVSFYNNEISEKSEIFDDQFSVERPDGSNFTLKIRSTKLEDSAMYFCASSGEIDNSPLHFGNGTRLTVT.